The 8 T cell receptor beta chains given below trace back to one sample, sequenced in a study of PD-L1 blockade in urothelial cancer (dated by TCRdb to 2015 to 2018). Library preparation was by the immunoSEQ multiplex PCR assay. The clones in this table, taken by TCRdb from immuneACCESS, are in-frame only. Not every clone is retained; where verified, under half of the shortfall comes from an unresolved V gene, and the cause of the rest is unknown. A total of tens of thousands of clones appear in this sample, 81% of them only once. The top ten hold 3% to 4% of the sample. According to the study, the label for this sample's time point signals: pretreatment peripheral blood. The sample in question was PBMCs, obtained around atezolizumab (anti-PD-L1) treatment. These receptors originate from a man between 70 and 80 years old with urothelial cancer.

This sequence joins TRBV19 and TRBJ2-3, with 7 bases matching TRBD2. V was clipped by 8 bases and J by 0 bases; unmatched bases: 8. The germline V gene has CDR1 LNHDA and CDR2 SQIVND (reference sequence). The CDR3 is 15 residues long. CDR3 in DNA: TGTGCCAGTTCCCTAGGGAGGGTTAGCACAGATACGCAGTATTTT. This gives the protein CASSLGRVSTDTQYF.

DNA for the CDR3: TGTGCCAGTAGTATAGATCGGGGGACGGCCTATGGATACGAGCAGTACTTC. Protein: CASSIDRGTAYGYEQYF. The V and J genes are TRBV19 and TRBJ2-7; perhaps TRBD2 as D (6 bases). Germline CDR1 and CDR2: LNHDA and SQIVND (reference sequence). The CDR3 spans 17 residues. Trimming took off 0 bases at V and 4 bases at J, with 19 bases between the two ends.

This chain connects TRBV6-1 to TRBJ2-7, with TRBD1 matching 9 bases. V gave up 7 bases and J gave up 1 base; unmatched junction bases: 8. From germline, CDR1 is MNHNS and CDR2 SASEGT. The CDR3 is made up of 15 amino acids. The CDR3 protein is CASTLTGGASYEQYF. CDR3 bases: TGTGCCAGCACACTGACAGGGGGTGCTTCCTACGAGCAGTACTTC.

The rearrangement uses TRBV29-1 and TRBJ1-2, with D possibly matching TRBD1 (6 bases). Germline values: CDR1 SQVTM, CDR2 ANQGSEA. Trimming took off 1 base at V and 5 bases at J, with 11 bases between the two ends. The CDR3 is 13 amino acids. CDR3 region: CSVEGTDLYGYTF. The CDR3, as DNA: TGCAGCGTTGAAGGGACAGACCTTTATGGCTACACCTTC.

V and J are TRBV19 and TRBJ2-1, with a tentative D call TRBD2 (5 bases). The CDR3 runs to 16 residues. V was trimmed by 3 bases and J by 4 bases, leaving 16 bases between them. Per germline, CDR1 LNHDA and CDR2 SQIVND (reference sequence). The chain's CDR3 is CASSMSGKSGYNEQFF. DNA for the CDR3: TGTGCCAGTAGTATGTCGGGGAAGAGTGGGTACAATGAGCAGTTCTTC.

The chain uses TRBV6-1 and TRBJ1-5, with 7 bases aligning to TRBD1. The germline V gene has CDR1 MNHNS and CDR2 SASEGT. The CDR3 has 15 amino acids. V shed 4 bases, J shed 3 bases, and the junction held 6 bases outside the gene matches. The CDR3 sequence: CASSAETGNNQPQHF. Written as DNA, the CDR3 is TGTGCCAGCAGTGCTGAGACAGGGAACAATCAGCCCCAGCATTTT.

The chain has TRBV6-1 and TRBJ2-1; 13 bases map to TRBD2. V shed 6 bases and J 9 bases; nucleotides not matched to a gene: 8. CDR1 is MNHNS and CDR2 is SASEGT in the germline V gene. This CDR3 has 15 amino acids. The CDR3 region has the DNA TGTGCCAGCAGCCAACTAGCGGGAGGGCTGGGTGAGCAGTTCTTC. Amino acid sequence: CASSQLAGGLGEQFF.

This chain connects TRBV18 to TRBJ1-1, with 7 bases lining up with TRBD1. Trimming removed 6 bases from V and 1 base from J; junction bases left unmatched: 8. In germline, CDR1 is KGHSH, CDR2 LQKENI. The length of the CDR3 is 15 residues. In DNA, the CDR3 is TGTGCCAGCTCCCCTACCGGGACAGCGAACACTGAAGCTTTCTTT. It translates to CASSPTGTANTEAFF.